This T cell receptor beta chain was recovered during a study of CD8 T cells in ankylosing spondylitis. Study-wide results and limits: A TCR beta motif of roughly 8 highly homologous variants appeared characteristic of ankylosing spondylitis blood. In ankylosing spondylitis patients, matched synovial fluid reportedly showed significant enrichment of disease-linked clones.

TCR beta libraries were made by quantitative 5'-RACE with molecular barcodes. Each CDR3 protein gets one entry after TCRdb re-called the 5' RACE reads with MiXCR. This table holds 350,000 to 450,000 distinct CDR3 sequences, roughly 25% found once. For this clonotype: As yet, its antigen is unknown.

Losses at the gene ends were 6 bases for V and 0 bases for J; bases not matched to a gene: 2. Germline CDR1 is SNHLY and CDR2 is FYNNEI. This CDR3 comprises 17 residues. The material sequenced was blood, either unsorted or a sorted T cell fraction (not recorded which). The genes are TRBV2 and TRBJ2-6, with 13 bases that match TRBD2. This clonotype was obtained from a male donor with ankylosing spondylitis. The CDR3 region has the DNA TGTGCCAGCAGATGGACTAGCGGGGGCTCTGGGGCCAACGTCCTGACTTTC. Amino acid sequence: CASRWTSGGSGANVLTF.